The entry that follows covers one T cell receptor (beta chain) sequence. What it recognizes is unknown. Unstimulated Tregs (CD4+CD25+CD127-) and CD4+CD25- non-Tregs were sorted from PBMCs. The data belong to a study of Tregs in tolerant kidney transplant recipients. Findings and limits, study-wide: The small number of patients limits these findings pending further validation. Some patients' samples used different primers over time, so nucleotide sequences weren't comparable.

Libraries were prepared by immunoSEQ multiplex PCR; TCRdb keeps only in-frame clonotypes and omits some of them. The table lists about 60,000 clones, around 90% of them singletons. This sequence was found in a human donor who received a combined kidney and bone marrow transplant. This specimen was CD8+ T cells from blood, taken before the transplant.

The CDR3 DNA is TGTGCCAGCAGCCAAGTAGGACAGGTCTCTGGGGCCAACGTCCTGACTTTC. It translates to CASSQVGQVSGANVLTF. This chain connects TRBV4-2 to TRBJ2-6, with TRBD1 matching over 7 bases. Per the germline V gene, CDR1 is LGHNA and CDR2 is YNFKEQ. The CDR3 totals 17 residues. Germline trimming cut 1 base from V and 0 bases from J; bases unmatched to any gene: 3.